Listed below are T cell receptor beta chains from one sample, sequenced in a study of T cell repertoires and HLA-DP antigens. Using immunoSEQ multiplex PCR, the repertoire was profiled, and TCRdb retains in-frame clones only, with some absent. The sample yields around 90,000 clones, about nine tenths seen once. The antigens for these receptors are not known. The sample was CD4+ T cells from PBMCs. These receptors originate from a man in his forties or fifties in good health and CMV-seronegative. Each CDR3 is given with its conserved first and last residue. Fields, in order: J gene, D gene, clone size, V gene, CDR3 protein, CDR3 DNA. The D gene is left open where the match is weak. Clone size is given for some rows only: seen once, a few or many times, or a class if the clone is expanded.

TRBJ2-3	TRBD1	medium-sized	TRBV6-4	CASSDSGQGDTDTQYF	TGTGCCAGCAGTGACTCGGGACAGGGGGACACAGATACGCAGTATTTT
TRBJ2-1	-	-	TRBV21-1	CASSHVPINNEQFF	TGTGCCAGCAGCCATGTCCCGATCAACAATGAGCAGTTCTTC
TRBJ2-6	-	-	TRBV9	CASSDLTGANVLTF	TGTGCCAGCAGCGACCTAACTGGGGCCAACGTCCTGACTTTC
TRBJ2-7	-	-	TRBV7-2	CASSSQLSSYEQYF	TGTGCCAGCAGCTCGCAACTGAGCTCCTACGAGCAGTACTTC
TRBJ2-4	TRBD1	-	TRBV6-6	CASSSGTGGKNIQYF	TGTGCCAGCAGTTCGGGGACAGGGGGTAAAAACATTCAGTACTTC
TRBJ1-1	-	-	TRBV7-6	CASSAQGLRSNTEAFF	TGTGCCAGCAGCGCCCAAGGACTGCGGTCAAACACTGAAGCTTTCTTT
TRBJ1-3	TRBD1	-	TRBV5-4	CASSLGDRGGGNTIYF	TGTGCCAGCAGCTTGGGGGACAGGGGAGGTGGAAACACCATATATTTT
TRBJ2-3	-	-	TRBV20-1	CSAPDQFAQYF	TGCAGTGCTCCAGATCAGTTCGCGCAGTATTTT
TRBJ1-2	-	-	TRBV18	CASSDYQGIYGYTF	TGTGCCAGCTCAGACTATCAGGGGATCTATGGCTACACCTTC
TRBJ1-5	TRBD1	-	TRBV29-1	CSATGTGLNQPQHF	TGCAGCGCCACCGGGACAGGGCTGAATCAGCCCCAGCATTTT
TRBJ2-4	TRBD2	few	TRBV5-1	CASSMGVSGRAKNIQYF	TGCGCCAGCAGCATGGGGGTTAGCGGGAGAGCCAAAAACATTCAGTACTTC
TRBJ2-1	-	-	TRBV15	CATSLLRAIDEQFF	TGTGCCACCAGCCTCCTACGGGCCATTGATGAGCAGTTCTTC
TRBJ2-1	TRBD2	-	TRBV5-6	CASSLVTSGGNEQFF	TGTGCCAGCAGCTTGGTCACTAGCGGGGGCAATGAGCAGTTCTTC
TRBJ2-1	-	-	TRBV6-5	CASSYASPLWNEQFF	TGTGCCAGCAGTTACGCTAGTCCACTCTGGAATGAGCAGTTCTTC
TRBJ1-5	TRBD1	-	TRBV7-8	CASSPEGQGSWQPQHF	TGTGCCAGCAGCCCCGAGGGACAGGGATCGTGGCAGCCCCAGCATTTT
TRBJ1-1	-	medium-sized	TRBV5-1	CASSVTAITEAFF	TGCGCCAGCAGCGTGACAGCAATCACTGAAGCTTTCTTT
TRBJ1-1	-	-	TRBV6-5	CASSFSYSGTEAFF	TGTGCCAGCAGTTTTAGTTACTCGGGGACTGAAGCTTTCTTT
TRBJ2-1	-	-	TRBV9	CASSVADQPNEQFF	TGTGCCAGCAGCGTAGCGGACCAACCAAATGAGCAGTTCTTC
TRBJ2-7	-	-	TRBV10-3	CAISEDSGTYEQYF	TGTGCCATCAGTGAGGATTCAGGGACCTACGAGCAGTACTTC
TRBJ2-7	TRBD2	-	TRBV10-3	CASPTSGYEQYF	TGTGCCAGCCCAACTAGCGGCTACGAGCAGTACTTC
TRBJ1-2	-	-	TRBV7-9	CASSPGLIAGANYGYTF	TGTGCCAGCAGCCCCGGGCTTATCGCGGGGGCTAACTATGGCTACACCTTC
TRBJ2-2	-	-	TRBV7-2	CASSLLGPAGELFF	TGTGCCAGCAGCTTACTGGGCCCAGCCGGGGAGCTGTTTTTT
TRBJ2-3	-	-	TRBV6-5	CASRRGLNTDTQYF	TGTGCCAGCAGAAGGGGACTGAACACAGATACGCAGTATTTT
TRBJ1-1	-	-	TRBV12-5	CASGLTANTEAFF	TGTGCTAGTGGTTTGACAGCGAACACTGAAGCTTTCTTT
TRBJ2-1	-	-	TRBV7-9	CASSLAPPRGNEQFF	TGTGCCAGCAGCTTAGCCCCCCCCAGGGGCAATGAGCAGTTCTTC
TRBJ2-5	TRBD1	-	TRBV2	CASSRDRGAETQYF	TGTGCCAGCAGTCGGGACAGGGGGGCAGAGACCCAGTACTTC
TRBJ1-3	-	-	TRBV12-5	CASAPGTGNTIYF	TGTGCTAGTGCCCCGGGGACTGGAAACACCATATATTTT
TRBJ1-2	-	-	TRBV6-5	CASSSGVLGYTF	TGTGCCAGCAGTTCCGGGGTCCTTGGCTACACCTTC
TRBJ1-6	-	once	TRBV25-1	CASSGGSSNSPLHF	TGTGCCAGCAGTGGTGGATCTAGTAATTCACCCCTCCACTTT
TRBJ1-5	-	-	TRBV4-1	CASSQDNLGQPQHF	TGCGCCAGCAGCCAAGATAACCTGGGTCAGCCCCAGCATTTT